This entry is about one TCR beta chain. Its antigen is unknown. This sample was included in a study of cytomegalovirus exposure and HLA in healthy donors. The overall study: There were several hundred genotyped donors. Of these, roughly 86% fell in the genetic ancestry cluster associated with self-reported Caucasian donors. General observations from the study: Association of a missense DCLRE1C variant with TCR beta V- and J-gene trimming was reported in a later analysis. Rare TCR sequences dominated, though some public TCRs recurred in many donors.

This CDR3 contains 13 residues. The germline V gene has CDR1 MNHEY and CDR2 SMNVEV (reference sequence). Trimming removed 5 bases at V and 9 bases at J, with 14 bases between. The PCR ran on 60 Vbeta and 13 Jbeta primers. Clones were sequenced by immunoSEQ multiplex PCR, and TCRdb holds only the in-frame ones, with some missing. The sample has approximately 91,000 clones; roughly 86% are singletons. The sequencing sample was made of PBMCs. This sequence joins TRBV27 and TRBJ2-1; maybe TRBD1 (6 bases). The origin of this receptor is a human donor in good health. The chain's CDR3 is CASSLTGKSEQFF. The CDR3 bases are TGTGCCAGCAGTCTAACAGGGAAGAGTGAGCAGTTCTTC.